The 31 T cell receptor beta chains in this list originate from one sample, sequenced in a study of shared clonotypes between healthy human individuals. Here immunoSEQ multiplex PCR was the method, and the copy in TCRdb shows in-frame clones only, minus some. The sample has some 2 million clones, about 95% seen once; the top ten hold more than 0.1%. The sequenced sample consisted of naive CD4+ T cells sorted from blood. Subset of the sample: CD45RA+ positively selected. These receptor sequences come from a man aged 18 to 30 in good health.

The rearrangement joins TRBV28 to TRBJ2-7; D gene unclear. Germline V gives CDR1 MDHEN, CDR2 SYDVKM. The CDR3 is 15 residues long. Trimming removed 3 bases from V and 1 base from J, with 13 bases in between. CDR3 protein: CASSFLQTFSYEQYF. CDR3 DNA: TGTGCCAGCAGTTTCTTGCAGACCTTTTCCTACGAGCAGTACTTC.

The chain combines TRBV2 with TRBJ1-5, with a possible D match to TRBD1 (5 bases). Germline V gene data show CDR1 as SNHLY and CDR2 as FYNNEI. The CDR3 runs 14 residues. Trimming took off 6 bases at V and 2 bases at J, with 11 bases between the two ends. The CDR3 spells CASRDQQGNQPQHF. CDR3 DNA: TGTGCCAGCAGAGACCAACAGGGCAATCAGCCCCAGCATTTT.

The chain is built from TRBV6-1 and TRBJ2-7, with D perhaps matching TRBD1 (6 bases). V was cut by 6 bases and J by 2 bases, with 8 bases left in between. Per the germline V gene, CDR1 is MNHNS and CDR2 is SASEGT. This CDR3 has 12 amino acids. The CDR3 spells CASRDRTYEQYF. For the CDR3, the DNA is TGTGCCAGCAGGGACAGAACCTACGAGCAGTACTTC.

This chain links TRBV19 with TRBJ1-6; D perhaps matches TRBD1 (5 bases). Per germline, CDR1 LNHDA and CDR2 SQIVND (reference sequence). Trimming pared 1 base from V and 6 bases from J, leaving 13 bases between. This CDR3 is built from 16 residues. The CDR3 spells CASSIGTTGTNSPLHF. As DNA, the CDR3 is TGTGCCAGTAGTATAGGGACCACAGGTACTAATTCACCCCTCCACTTT.

This clone was counted between two and nine times. The chain employs TRBV5-1 and TRBJ1-3; D gene unclear. This CDR3 has 15 amino acids. The germline V gene has CDR1 SGHRS and CDR2 YFSETQ. The V end lost 4 bases, the J end lost 0 bases, and 11 bases lay between the germline ends. CDR3: CASSHAPSSGNTIYF. The CDR3 bases are TGCGCCAGCAGCCATGCCCCGTCCTCTGGAAACACCATATATTTT.

This chain connects TRBV10-3 to TRBJ1-6; D gene ambiguous. From germline, CDR1 is ENHRY and CDR2 SYGVKD. V lost 6 bases and J 5 bases, leaving 11 bases between the germline ends. The length of the CDR3 is 14 residues. The CDR3, as DNA: TGTGCCATCAGCCCCCGGGTTGATAATTCACCCCTCCACTTT. This codes for CAISPRVDNSPLHF.

V usage is TRBV29-1 and J usage is TRBJ2-2; D is tentatively TRBD1 or TRBD2 (5 bases each). Germline V gene lookup returns CDR1 SQVTM and CDR2 ANQGSEA. This CDR3 has 14 residues. V shed 3 bases and J shed 4 bases, with 12 bases lying between them. CDR3: CSVDLGTTTGELFF. The CDR3 DNA follows: TGCAGCGTTGATCTGGGGACCACCACCGGGGAGCTGTTTTTT.

J is TRBJ1-1 and V is TRBV19; D call uncertain. CDR3 length equals 12 residues. V gave up 1 base and J gave up 7 bases, with 7 bases separating them. Germline values: CDR1 LNHDA, CDR2 SQIVND (reference sequence). The CDR3 sequence is CASSIGQFEAFF. In DNA, the CDR3 is TGTGCCAGTAGTATAGGGCAGTTTGAAGCTTTCTTT.

The CDR3 nucleotides read TGTGCCAGCAGTTCAACGGGGGAGACCCAGTACTTC. This sequence encodes CASSSTGETQYF. The genes are TRBV27 and TRBJ2-5; weak D call: TRBD2 (5 bases). The CDR3 has 12 amino acids. V lost 4 bases to trimming and J lost 5 bases, with 8 bases between them. Germline values: CDR1 MNHEY, CDR2 SMNVEV (reference sequence).

V and J are TRBV7-2 and TRBJ2-4, with D perhaps TRBD1 (6 bases). The V end lost 4 bases, the J end lost 1 base, and 14 bases lay between the germline ends. Germline V gene sequence: CDR1 SGHTA, CDR2 FQGNSA. CDR3 length: 16 amino acids. Here the CDR3 reads CASSWGSDRAKNIQYF. CDR3 nucleotides: TGTGCCAGCAGCTGGGGATCAGACAGGGCCAAAAACATTCAGTACTTC.

The chain uses TRBV5-6 and TRBJ1-5; D gene unclear. The germline V gene encodes CDR1 SGHDT and CDR2 YYEEEE. The CDR3 has 14 amino acids. V gave up 6 bases and J gave up 1 base, with 11 bases separating them. The chain's CDR3 is CASTLGGSNQPQHF. In nucleotides, the CDR3 is TGTGCCAGCACCCTGGGAGGGAGCAATCAGCCCCAGCATTTT.

The V gene is TRBV28, the J gene TRBJ2-1, with TRBD2 matching 9 bases. The junction had 8 bases not matched to a gene; V was cut back by 5 bases and J by 9 bases. CDR3 length equals 14 residues. Germline CDR1 is MDHEN and CDR2 is SYDVKM. The CDR3 protein is CASSSGGRQGEQFF. In DNA, the CDR3 is TGTGCCAGCAGTAGCGGGGGGAGGCAGGGTGAGCAGTTCTTC.

About this clone: The identical CDR3 is also encoded by other nucleotide sequences in the sample. This chain links TRBV6-5 with TRBJ1-1; 8 bases agree with TRBD1. The CDR3 is made up of 13 amino acids. The junction had 4 bases not matched to a gene; V was cut back by 2 bases and J by 8 bases. The germline CDR1 and CDR2 sequences are MNHEY and SVGAGI. For the CDR3, the DNA is TGTGCCAGCAGTTACCCTGGGACAGGCGAAGCTTTCTTT. Translated, it gives CASSYPGTGEAFF.

The chain recombines TRBV6-5 with TRBJ1-6, with TRBD1 identical over 7 bases. After removal of 7 bases from V and 9 bases from J, the junction contained 9 bases not matched to a gene. Germline V gene data show CDR1 as MNHEY and CDR2 as SVGAGI. The CDR3 contains 14 residues. CDR3 bases: TGTGCCAGCACCCGGGGACAGTTAGCTTCACCCCTCCACTTT. This sequence encodes CASTRGQLASPLHF.

The chain couples TRBV30 to TRBJ1-6; unclear D gene. This CDR3 is 18 amino acids long. Trimming stripped 3 bases from V and 4 bases from J, with 22 bases between. CDR1 and CDR2 (germline): GTSNPN, SVGIG (reference sequence). The CDR3 is CAWSNQLGRGRYNSPLHF. The CDR3 bases are TGTGCCTGGAGCAACCAGTTAGGGAGAGGGCGTTATAATTCACCCCTCCACTTT.

The rearrangement links TRBV30 to TRBJ2-7; TRBD2 agrees at 7 bases. The CDR3 loop spans 14 amino acids. The V and J ends lost 0 bases and 2 bases, in that order; junction bases with no gene match: 4. Per germline, CDR1 GTSNPN and CDR2 SVGIG (reference sequence). The CDR3 nucleotides are TGTGCCTGGAGTGTTGGGGGGGGTACCTACGAGCAGTACTTC. This translates into CAWSVGGGTYEQYF. Full variable domain (missing parts from reference TRBV30 and TRBJ2-7): SQTIHQWPATLVQPVGSPLSLECTVEGTSNPNLYWYRQAAGRGLQLLFYSVGIGQISSEVPQNLSASRPQDRQFILSSKKLLLSDSGFYLCAWSVGGGTYEQYFGPGTRLTVT.

V usage is TRBV4-1 and J usage is TRBJ1-6; 7 bases match TRBD1. The CDR3 has 16 amino acids. Losses at the gene ends were 1 base for V and 7 bases for J; bases not matched to a gene: 7. CDR1 and CDR2 from the germline V gene are MGHRA and YSYEKL. The CDR3 bases are TGCGCCAGCAGCCAAGGGACAGGTCTTTCCAATTCACCCCTCCACTTT. Its translation is CASSQGTGLSNSPLHF.

The genes are TRBV4-1 and TRBJ1-5; D is unresolved. Germline V lookup: CDR1 MGHRA, CDR2 YSYEKL. The length of the CDR3 is 13 residues. The ends were cut back, 4 bases at V and 2 bases at J, with 6 bases in the middle. The CDR3 region has the DNA TGCGCCAGCAGCCGCGGAGGCAATCAGCCCCAGCATTTT. It codes for CASSRGGNQPQHF.

The chain joins TRBV6-6 to TRBJ1-1; 7 nucleotides match TRBD1. Unmatched junction bases numbered 8, after V lost 6 bases and J lost 7 bases. The germline V gene has CDR1 MNHNY and CDR2 SVGAGI (reference sequence). The CDR3 runs 13 residues. The CDR3 DNA follows: TGTGCCAGCAGGGAAAGGGGGCCCAATGAAGCTTTCTTT. It codes for CASRERGPNEAFF.

This chain joins TRBV5-4 and TRBJ2-1; 8 bases agree with TRBD2. This CDR3 spans 15 amino acids. The ends lost 2 bases at V and 6 bases at J; junction bases unmatched: 7. Germline V gene data show CDR1 as SGHNT and CDR2 as YYREEE (reference sequence). The CDR3 region is CASSFIQREINEQFF. The CDR3 region has the DNA TGTGCCAGCAGCTTTATCCAGCGGGAGATCAATGAGCAGTTCTTC.

This chain links TRBV30 with TRBJ2-6, with TRBD1 as a possible D gene (5 bases). With 8 bases removed from V and 0 bases from J, the gap between germline ends came to 8 bases. CDR1 is GTSNPN, CDR2 SVGIG, per germline (reference sequence). The CDR3 totals 13 residues. The CDR3 reads CASTGSGANVLTF. CDR3 sequence (DNA): TGTGCCAGCACAGGCTCTGGGGCCAACGTCCTGACTTTC.

This clone was seen only once. The chain is built from TRBV6-5 and TRBJ2-7, with 8 bases that match TRBD2. The CDR3 totals 13 residues. V lost 6 bases, J lost 5 bases, and 6 bases stayed unmatched. CDR1 and CDR2 from the germline V gene are MNHEY and SVGAGI. As DNA, the CDR3 is TGTGCCAGCAGCGGGGGGGTGTGGGACGAGCAGTACTTC. It is translated as CASSGGVWDEQYF.

The rearrangement links TRBV5-1 to TRBJ2-7; TRBD2 aligns across 12 bases. Germline CDR1 reads SGHRS; CDR2 reads YFSETQ. The CDR3 loop spans 14 amino acids. V trimming: 5 bases; J trimming: 6 bases; junction bases outside the gene matches: 6. The CDR3 sequence is CASRLTSGSREQYF. In nucleotides, the CDR3 is TGCGCCAGCAGGTTGACTAGCGGGAGTCGCGAGCAGTACTTC.

The chain joins TRBV18 to TRBJ1-1; 12 bases are shared with TRBD1. J gave up 1 base and V 6 bases, and 3 bases lay outside the gene matches. Germline assignment: CDR1 KGHSH and CDR2 LQKENI. The CDR3 totals 15 residues. The CDR3 spells CASSGQGAANTEAFF. The CDR3 bases are TGTGCCAGCTCGGGACAGGGGGCGGCGAACACTGAAGCTTTCTTT.

The chain has TRBV15 and TRBJ1-3; 7 bases fit TRBD1. The junction had 4 bases not matched to a gene; V was cut back by 5 bases and J by 0 bases. This CDR3 is 15 amino acids long. Germline loops: CDR1 LNHNV, CDR2 YYDKDF (reference sequence). CDR3 region: CATSPRQGSGNTIYF. The CDR3 DNA reads as TGTGCCACCAGCCCGAGACAGGGCTCTGGAAACACCATATATTTT.

V usage is TRBV27 and J usage is TRBJ1-2; D may be TRBD1 (6 bases). The CDR3 is made up of 14 amino acids. V lost 5 bases and J lost 2, with 12 bases in between. Germline V gene lookup returns CDR1 MNHEY and CDR2 SMNVEV (reference sequence). The CDR3 loop reads CASSPGVKNYGYTF. CDR3 nucleotides: TGTGCCAGCAGTCCAGGGGTAAAAAACTATGGCTACACCTTC.

J is TRBJ1-2 and V is TRBV11-2, with TRBD1 as a possible D gene (6 bases). Germline V gene sequence: CDR1 SGHAT, CDR2 FQNNGV. V lost 6 bases, J lost 8 bases, and 19 bases lay in between. This CDR3 comprises 14 residues. The CDR3 spells CASRGLTGKKGYTF. As DNA, the CDR3 is TGTGCCAGCAGGGGACTAACAGGGAAAAAAGGCTACACCTTC.

The table lists this clone with a count of one. This sequence joins TRBV11-2 and TRBJ2-1, with 10 bases matching TRBD2. The length of the CDR3 is 15 residues. Trimming removed 0 bases from V and 6 bases from J; junction bases left unmatched: 2. Germline loops: CDR1 SGHAT, CDR2 FQNNGV. CDR3 in DNA: TGTGCCAGCAGCTTAGAAGCGGGAGGGCTCAATGAGCAGTTCTTC. Translation gives CASSLEAGGLNEQFF.

V gene TRBV21-1 combines with J gene TRBJ1-1. TRBV21-1 is tagged as a pseudogene. CDR3 length equals 13 residues. The CDR3 protein is CASSQGEWTEAFF. CDR3 coding DNA: TGTGCCAGCAGCCAGGGAGAATGGACTGAAGCTTTCTTT.

The J gene is TRBJ2-7, the V gene TRBV6-1; tentatively, D is TRBD2 (6 bases). Between the trimmed V and J ends, which lost 6 bases and 2 bases, there was a span of 17 bases. The CDR3 has 15 amino acids. The V gene's germline CDR1 is MNHNS and CDR2 SASEGT. The CDR3, as DNA: TGTGCCAGCAGAGAAAATGCTGCGGGGCCCTACGAGCAGTACTTC. The encoded protein is CASRENAAGPYEQYF.

This chain uses TRBV6-1 with TRBJ1-5; D is ambiguous. Germline V gives CDR1 MNHNS, CDR2 SASEGT. V was cut by 2 bases and J by 0 bases, with 11 bases left in between. This CDR3 has 16 residues. The CDR3 DNA follows: TGTGCCAGCAGTGAATCCTTGAGTAATAGCAATCAGCCCCAGCATTTT. Amino acid sequence: CASSESLSNSNQPQHF.